This T cell receptor beta chain was sequenced in a study of control samples from healthy donors and cancer patients. V dropped 5 bases and J dropped 8 bases, with 23 bases sitting between them. The germline gives CDR1 GTSNPN, CDR2 SVGIG (reference sequence). This CDR3 comprises 15 residues. Clones were sequenced by immunoSEQ multiplex PCR, and TCRdb holds only the in-frame ones, with some missing. The sample records roughly 370,000 clones, 75% to 95% being singletons. Sequencing used PBMCs. This TCR was sampled from a man in his forties with head and neck cancer. The V gene is TRBV30, the J gene TRBJ2-3; a weak D match, TRBD2 (6 bases). This CDR3 is CAWGSASGVWGTQYF. The CDR3 region has the DNA TGTGCCTGGGGTTCGGCCTCGGGAGTATGGGGTACGCAGTATTTT.